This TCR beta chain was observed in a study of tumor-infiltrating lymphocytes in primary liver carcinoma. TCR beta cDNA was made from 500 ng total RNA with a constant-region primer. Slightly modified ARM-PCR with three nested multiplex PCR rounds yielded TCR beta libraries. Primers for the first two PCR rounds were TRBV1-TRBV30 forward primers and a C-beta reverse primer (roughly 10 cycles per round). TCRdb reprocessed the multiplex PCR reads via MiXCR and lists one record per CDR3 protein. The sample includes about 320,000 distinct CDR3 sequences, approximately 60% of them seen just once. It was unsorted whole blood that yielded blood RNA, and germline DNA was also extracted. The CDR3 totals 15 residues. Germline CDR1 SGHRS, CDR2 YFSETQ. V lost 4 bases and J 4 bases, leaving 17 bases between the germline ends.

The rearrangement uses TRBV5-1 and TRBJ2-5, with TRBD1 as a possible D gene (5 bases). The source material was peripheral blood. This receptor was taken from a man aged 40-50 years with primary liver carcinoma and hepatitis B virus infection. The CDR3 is CASSAALDTGETQYF. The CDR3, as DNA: TGCGCCAGCAGCGCTGCTTTGGACACGGGAGAGACCCAGTACTTC.